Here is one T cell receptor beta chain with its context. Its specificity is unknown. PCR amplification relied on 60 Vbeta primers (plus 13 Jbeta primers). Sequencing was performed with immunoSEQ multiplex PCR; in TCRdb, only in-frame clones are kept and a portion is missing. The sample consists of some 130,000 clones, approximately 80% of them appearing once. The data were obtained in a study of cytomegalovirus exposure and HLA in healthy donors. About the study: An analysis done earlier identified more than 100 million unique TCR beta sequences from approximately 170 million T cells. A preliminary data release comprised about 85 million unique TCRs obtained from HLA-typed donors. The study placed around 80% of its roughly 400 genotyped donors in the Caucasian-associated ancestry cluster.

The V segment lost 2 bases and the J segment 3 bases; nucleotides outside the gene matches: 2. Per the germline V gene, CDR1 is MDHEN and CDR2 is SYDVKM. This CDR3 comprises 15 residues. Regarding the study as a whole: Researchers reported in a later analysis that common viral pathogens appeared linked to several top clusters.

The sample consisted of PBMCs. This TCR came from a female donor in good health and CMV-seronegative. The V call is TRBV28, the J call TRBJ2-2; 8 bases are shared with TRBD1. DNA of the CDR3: TGTGCCAGCAGTTTACGGACAGGGTACACCGGGGAGCTGTTTTTT. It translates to CASSLRTGYTGELFF.